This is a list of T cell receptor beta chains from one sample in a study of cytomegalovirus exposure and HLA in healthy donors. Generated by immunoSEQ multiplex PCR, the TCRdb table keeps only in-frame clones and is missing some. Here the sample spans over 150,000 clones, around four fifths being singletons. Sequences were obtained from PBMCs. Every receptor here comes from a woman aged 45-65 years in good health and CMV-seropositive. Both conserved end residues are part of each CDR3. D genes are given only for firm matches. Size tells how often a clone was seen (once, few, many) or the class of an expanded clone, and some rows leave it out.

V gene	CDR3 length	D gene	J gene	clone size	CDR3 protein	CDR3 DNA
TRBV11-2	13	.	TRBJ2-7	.	CASRPDPGYEQYF	TGTGCCAGCAGACCGGACCCAGGGTACGAGCAGTACTTC
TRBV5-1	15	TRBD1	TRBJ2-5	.	CASSEPGQGQETQYF	TGCGCCAGCAGTGAACCGGGACAGGGACAAGAGACCCAGTACTTC
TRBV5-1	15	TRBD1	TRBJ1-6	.	CASSLEGQLNSPLHF	TGCGCCAGCAGCTTGGAGGGACAGCTTAATTCACCCCTCCACTTT
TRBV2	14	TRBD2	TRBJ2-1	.	CASRGLAGGNEQFF	TGTGCCAGCAGAGGACTAGCGGGGGGGAATGAGCAGTTCTTC
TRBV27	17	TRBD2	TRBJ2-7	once	CASSSPGTSGGKYEQYF	TGTGCCAGCAGTTCTCCTGGGACTAGCGGGGGGAAGTACGAGCAGTACTTC
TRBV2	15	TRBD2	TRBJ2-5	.	CASSRSSGRGETQYF	TGTGCCAGCAGTCGATCTAGCGGGCGTGGAGAGACCCAGTACTTC
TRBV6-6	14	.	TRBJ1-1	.	CASSFDRLNTEAFF	TGTGCCAGCAGCTTCGACAGGTTGAACACTGAAGCTTTCTTT
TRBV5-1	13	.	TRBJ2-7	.	CASSLGPLDEQYF	TGCGCCAGCAGCTTGGGGCCCTTGGACGAGCAGTACTTC
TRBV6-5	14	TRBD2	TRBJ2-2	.	CASNPGGNTGELFF	TGTGCCAGCAACCCGGGGGGGAACACCGGGGAGCTGTTTTTT
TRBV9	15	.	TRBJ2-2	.	CASSQDRANTGELFF	TGTGCCAGCAGTCAAGACAGAGCGAACACCGGGGAGCTGTTTTTT
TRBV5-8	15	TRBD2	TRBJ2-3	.	CASSLGLAGGDTQYF	TGTGCCAGCAGCTTGGGACTAGCGGGGGGCGATACGCAGTATTTT
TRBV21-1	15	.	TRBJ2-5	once	CASSTDWTGGETQYF	TGTGCCAGCAGCACAGACTGGACAGGGGGGGAGACCCAGTACTTC
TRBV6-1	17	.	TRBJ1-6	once	CASSEAADLSDNSPLHF	TGTGCCAGCAGTGAAGCTGCGGACTTGAGTGATAATTCACCCCTCCACTTT
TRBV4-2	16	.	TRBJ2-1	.	CASSQVRRGGNNEQFF	TGTGCCAGCAGCCAAGTTAGAAGGGGGGGTAACAATGAGCAGTTCTTC
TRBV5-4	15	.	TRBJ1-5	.	CASSMGRGSNQPQHF	TGTGCCAGCAGCATGGGTAGGGGGAGCAATCAGCCCCAGCATTTT
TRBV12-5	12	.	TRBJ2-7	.	CASGRDIYEQYF	TGTGCTAGTGGTAGGGACATCTACGAGCAGTACTTC
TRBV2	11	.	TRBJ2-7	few	CASSEAFEQYF	TGTGCCAGCAGTGAAGCCTTCGAGCAGTACTTC
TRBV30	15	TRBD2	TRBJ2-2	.	CAWRSGGLNTGELFF	TGTGCCTGGAGATCGGGAGGGCTGAACACCGGGGAGCTGTTTTTT
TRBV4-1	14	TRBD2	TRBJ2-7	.	CASSQVAGRYEQYF	TGCGCCAGCAGCCAGGTAGCGGGGAGGTACGAGCAGTACTTC
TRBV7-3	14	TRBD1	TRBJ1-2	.	CASGGGQGVWGYTF	TGTGCCAGCGGCGGGGGACAGGGGGTTTGGGGCTACACCTTC
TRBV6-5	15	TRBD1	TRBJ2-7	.	CASSSWDRSSYEQYF	TGTGCCAGCAGTTCCTGGGACAGGAGCTCCTACGAGCAGTACTTC
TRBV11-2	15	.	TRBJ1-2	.	CASSLAPGQNYGYTF	TGTGCCAGCAGCTTAGCACCGGGACAAAACTATGGCTACACCTTC
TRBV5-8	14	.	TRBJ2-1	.	CASSFPGFLNEQFF	TGTGCCAGCAGCTTTCCTGGCTTCCTCAATGAGCAGTTCTTC
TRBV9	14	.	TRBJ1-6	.	CASSPSSYNSPLHF	TGTGCCAGCAGCCCCAGCTCCTATAATTCACCCCTCCACTTT
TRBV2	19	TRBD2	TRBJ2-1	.	CASSKEGLAGRLFGNEQFF	TGTGCCAGCAGTAAGGAGGGACTAGCGGGGCGTCTCTTCGGGAATGAGCAGTTCTTC
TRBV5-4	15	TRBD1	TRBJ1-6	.	CASSTGQSLNSPLHF	TGTGCCAGCAGCACGGGACAGAGCCTTAATTCACCCCTCCACTTT
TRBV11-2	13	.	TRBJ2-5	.	CASSLGTQETQYF	TGTGCCAGCAGCTTAGGGACACAAGAGACCCAGTACTTC
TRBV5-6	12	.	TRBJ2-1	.	CASSYFRGEQFF	TGTGCCAGCAGTTATTTCCGGGGTGAGCAGTTCTTC
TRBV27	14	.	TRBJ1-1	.	CASSSQVASTEAFF	TGTGCCAGCAGCTCACAGGTGGCGAGCACTGAAGCTTTCTTT
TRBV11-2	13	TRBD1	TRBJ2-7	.	CASSWGTAYEQYF	TGTGCCAGCAGTTGGGGGACAGCCTACGAGCAGTACTTC
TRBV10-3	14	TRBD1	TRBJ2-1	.	CAISKTGGKDEQFF	TGTGCCATCAGTAAAACAGGGGGCAAGGATGAGCAGTTCTTC
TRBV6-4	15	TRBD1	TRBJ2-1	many	CASSEGQGKYNEQFF	TGTGCCAGCAGTGAGGGACAGGGGAAATACAATGAGCAGTTCTTC
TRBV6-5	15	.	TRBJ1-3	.	CASSYSVYSGNTIYF	TGTGCCAGCAGTTACTCTGTCTACTCTGGAAACACCATATATTTT
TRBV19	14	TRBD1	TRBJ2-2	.	CASIRTGGTGELFF	TGTGCCAGTATCCGGACAGGCGGGACCGGGGAGCTGTTTTTT
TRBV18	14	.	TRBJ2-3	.	CASSPYYSTDTQYF	TGTGCCAGCTCACCATATTATAGCACAGATACGCAGTATTTT
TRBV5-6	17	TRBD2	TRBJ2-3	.	CASSLLTSGGSTDTQYF	TGTGCCAGCAGCTTGCTAACTAGCGGGGGTAGCACAGATACGCAGTATTTT
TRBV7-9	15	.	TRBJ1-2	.	CSSSPQAGQSHGYTF	TGTTCCAGCAGCCCCCAGGCGGGTCAGTCCCATGGCTACACCTTC
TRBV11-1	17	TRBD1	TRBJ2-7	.	CASSSQAPGTGPYEQYF	TGTGCCAGCAGCTCCCAGGCGCCTGGGACAGGTCCCTACGAGCAGTACTTC
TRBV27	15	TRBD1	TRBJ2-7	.	CASSLGRGSRYEQYF	TGTGCCAGCAGTTTAGGCAGGGGGTCACGTTACGAGCAGTACTTC
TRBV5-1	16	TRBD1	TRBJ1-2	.	CASSLAHPGQGHGYTF	TGCGCCAGCAGCTTGGCCCACCCGGGACAGGGACATGGCTACACCTTC
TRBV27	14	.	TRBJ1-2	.	CASSPLDTNYGYTF	TGTGCCAGCAGTCCACTCGACACAAACTATGGCTACACCTTC
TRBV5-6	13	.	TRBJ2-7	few	CASSFDTSYEQYF	TGTGCCAGCAGTTTTGACACCTCCTACGAGCAGTACTTC
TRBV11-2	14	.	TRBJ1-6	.	CASRPDSGNSPLHF	TGTGCCAGCAGACCGGACAGCGGCAATTCACCCCTCCACTTT
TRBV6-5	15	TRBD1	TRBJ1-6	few	CASSYSGQGNSPLHF	TGTGCCAGCAGTTACTCGGGACAGGGAAATTCACCCCTCCACTTT
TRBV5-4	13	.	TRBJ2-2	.	CASSLVSTGELFF	TGTGCCAGCAGCTTGGTCAGCACCGGGGAGCTGTTTTTT
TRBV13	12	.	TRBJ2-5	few	CASSLRVETQYF	TGTGCCAGCAGCCTCAGGGTAGAGACCCAGTACTTC
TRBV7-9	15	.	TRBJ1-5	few	CASSSDRDSNQPQHF	TGTGCCAGCAGCTCGGACAGAGATAGCAATCAGCCCCAGCATTTT
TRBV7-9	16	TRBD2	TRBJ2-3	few	CASSRGEWLFTDTQYF	TGTGCCAGCAGCCGGGGGGAATGGCTTTTCACAGATACGCAGTATTTT
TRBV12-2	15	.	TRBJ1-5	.	CASRLDEGDYQPQHF	TGTGCAAGTCGCTTAGATGAAGGGGACTATCAGCCCCAGCATTTT
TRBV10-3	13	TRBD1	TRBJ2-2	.	CAISVGDSGELFF	TGTGCCATCAGTGTGGGGGACAGCGGGGAGCTGTTTTTT